The 23 T cell receptor beta chains presented below share a single source sample, sequenced in a study of response to subunit inactivated influenza vaccine. Via MiXCR, TCRdb re-called the RT-PCR reads, giving one row per CDR3 protein. Here the sample spans some 800,000 distinct CDR3 sequences, around 20% being singletons. The specimen comprised PBMCs from blood, sampled roughly 5 days after vaccination. All receptors come from a man aged 50-59 years who received an inactivated influenza vaccine.

The genes are TRBV4-1 and TRBJ2-3; 11 nucleotides match TRBD1. CDR1 and CDR2 (germline): MGHRA, YSYEKL. Trimming took 2 bases from V and 4 from J; bases not matched to a gene: 8. The CDR3 extends over 17 amino acids. DNA of the CDR3: TGCGCCAGCAGCCAACATAGGGACAGGGGGTTCTCAGATACGCAGTATTTT. As protein: CASSQHRDRGFSDTQYF.

This clonotype was recorded a few times. The chain recombines TRBV11-2 with TRBJ1-1, with D perhaps TRBD1 (5 bases). Trimming stripped 1 base from V and 1 base from J, with 13 bases between. CDR3 length equals 16 residues. CDR1 is SGHAT, CDR2 FQNNGV, per germline. The CDR3 DNA reads TGTGCCAGCAGCTTAGTGAGGGGATTGAAGAACACTGAAGCTTTCTTT. This codes for CASSLVRGLKNTEAFF. The full variable domain, rest sourced from reference TRBV11-2 and TRBJ1-1, is EAGVAQSPRYKIIEKRQSVAFWCNPISGHATLYWYQQILGQGPKLLIQFQNNGVVDDSQLPKDRFSAERLKGVDSTLKIQPAKLEDSAVYLCASSLVRGLKNTEAFFGQGTRLTVV.

This clonotype was counted a few times. The chain recombines TRBV19 with TRBJ2-2, with a tentative D call TRBD2 (5 bases). The CDR3 totals 12 residues. Between the trimmed V and J ends, which lost 3 bases and 7 bases, there was a span of 6 bases. Looked up from germline, CDR1 is LNHDA and CDR2 is SQIVND (reference sequence). The CDR3: CASSMEVGELFF. The CDR3 DNA sequence: TGTGCCAGTAGTATGGAGGTCGGGGAGCTGTTTTTT.

This clonotype was recorded a few times. The J gene is TRBJ1-5, the V gene TRBV20-1, with a weak D call TRBD1 (6 bases). This CDR3 has 14 residues. V lost 5 bases to trimming and J lost 3 bases, with 14 bases between them. The germline gives CDR1 DFQATT, CDR2 SNEGSKA (reference sequence). This CDR3 reads CSAVPGAVNQPQHF. As DNA, the CDR3 is TGCAGTGCTGTTCCGGGGGCGGTCAATCAGCCCCAGCATTTT.

This clonotype was recorded a few times. V is TRBV2 and J is TRBJ2-3; no firm D call. This CDR3 contains 14 residues. CDR1 SNHLY and CDR2 FYNNEI come from the germline V gene. Trimming shortened V by 11 bases and J by 0 bases, and 15 bases separated the two germline ends. CDR3 nucleotides: TGTGCCTCACGACTGTCTTCTAGCACAGATACGCAGTATTTT. It specifies CASRLSSSTDTQYF.

V usage is TRBV7-9 and J usage is TRBJ1-2; D is possibly TRBD1 (5 bases). The CDR3 is 15 residues long. Germline V gene sequence: CDR1 SEHNR, CDR2 FQNEAQ (reference sequence). V was trimmed by 3 bases and J by 4 bases, leaving 15 bases between them. The CDR3 is CASSFHGDWVYGYTF. As DNA, the CDR3 is TGTGCCAGCAGCTTTCATGGGGACTGGGTCTATGGCTACACCTTC.

The V call is TRBV6-2 or TRBV6-3, the J call TRBJ2-1; 10 bases match TRBD2. The CDR3 runs 14 residues. V lost 4 bases and J lost 8; bases outside the gene matches: 5. Germline V gene lookup returns CDR1 MNHEY and CDR2 SVGEGT. The CDR3 region has the DNA TGTGCCAGCAGTTCCTTAGCGGGAGGTGATGAGCAGTTCTTC. Protein product: CASSSLAGGDEQFF.

This clonotype was observed many times. The chain carries TRBV10-3 and TRBJ1-3; maybe TRBD1 (6 bases). Germline lookup yields CDR1 ENHRY and CDR2 SYGVKD. Trimming pared 4 bases from V and 3 bases from J, leaving 13 bases between. The CDR3 consists of 15 residues. DNA of the CDR3: TGTGCCATCAGTGCAGCAGGGGTTGTTGGAAACACCATATATTTT. Translating it yields CAISAAGVVGNTIYF.

This sequence joins TRBV18 and TRBJ2-1; 9 nucleotides align to TRBD1. Germline V gives CDR1 KGHSH, CDR2 LQKENI. The J segment lost 3 bases and the V segment lost 0 bases, leaving 6 bases of the junction unmatched. The CDR3 loop spans 17 amino acids. CDR3 amino acids: CASSPPIGTGNYNEQFF. In nucleotides, the CDR3 is TGTGCCAGCTCACCACCGATCGGGACAGGGAACTACAATGAGCAGTTCTTC.

V is TRBV7-8 and J is TRBJ2-1, with TRBD2 identical over 13 bases. Germline V gives CDR1 SGHVS, CDR2 FQNEAQ. The CDR3 consists of 17 residues. Trimming removed 5 bases from V and 0 bases from J; junction bases left unmatched: 4. The CDR3 DNA sequence: TGTGCCAGCAGCCCCGGGACTAGCGGGAACTCCTACAATGAGCAGTTCTTC. Protein: CASSPGTSGNSYNEQFF.

This clonotype was observed a handful of times. The chain recombines TRBV20-1 with TRBJ2-7; D is tentatively TRBD1 or TRBD2 (5 bases each). Germline V lookup: CDR1 DFQATT, CDR2 SNEGSKA (reference sequence). The CDR3 totals 17 residues. The V gene lost 0 bases and the J gene lost 1 base, with 19 bases spanning the gap. In DNA, the CDR3 is TGCAGTGCTAGAGATCTGGGGAGAGCAGGGAGATCCTACGAGCAGTACTTC. Amino acids: CSARDLGRAGRSYEQYF.

The rearrangement uses TRBV4-2 and TRBJ2-1; 8 positions agree with TRBD1. Trimming removed 4 bases from V and 0 bases from J; junction bases left unmatched: 23. Germline assignment: CDR1 LGHNA and CDR2 YNFKEQ. The CDR3 is 22 amino acids. The CDR3 reads CASSLPTTQGTGLGGSYNEQFF. The CDR3 nucleotides read TGTGCCAGCAGCCTGCCGACGACACAGGGGACAGGTTTGGGGGGCTCCTACAATGAGCAGTTCTTC.

V usage is TRBV20-1 and J usage is TRBJ1-2, with 10 bases aligning to TRBD1. CDR1 and CDR2 (germline): DFQATT, SNEGSKA (reference sequence). V dropped 5 bases and J dropped 8; count of bases not matched to a gene: 11. The CDR3 consists of 14 residues. CDR3 region: CSAANRDRGLGYTF. The CDR3 DNA sequence: TGCAGTGCTGCCAACCGGGACAGGGGTCTCGGCTACACCTTC.

This clonotype showed up just a few times. The chain couples TRBV14 to TRBJ1-2; perhaps TRBD1 as D (5 bases). The CDR3 is 15 amino acids. Trimming pared 0 bases from V and 3 bases from J, leaving 11 bases between. Germline CDR1 and CDR2: SGHDN and FVKESK. The CDR3 DNA reads as TGTGCCAGCAGCCAAGATTGGGGCAGCCACTATGGCTACACCTTC. This codes for CASSQDWGSHYGYTF. Variable domain in full (rest from reference TRBV14 and TRBJ1-2): EAGVTQFPSHSVIEKGQTVTLRCDPISGHDNLYWYRRVMGKEIKFLLHFVKESKQDESGMPNNRFLAERTGGTYSTLKVQPAELEDSGVYFCASSQDWGSHYGYTFGSGTRLTVV.

This clonotype has more than one count but fewer than ten. The V call is TRBV27, the J call TRBJ2-6, with D perhaps TRBD2 (6 bases). The V gene's germline CDR1 is MNHEY and CDR2 SMNVEV (reference sequence). Trimming took 1 base from V and 2 from J, leaving 21 bases between them. The CDR3 runs 20 residues. In nucleotides, the CDR3 is TGTGCCAGCAGTTTATTCAGCGGCAGTCTGGCGGGACCTGGGGCCAACGTCCTGACTTTC. Encoded protein: CASSLFSGSLAGPGANVLTF.

The chain uses TRBV20-1 and TRBJ2-3; TRBD2 matches at 7 bases. The CDR3 extends over 12 amino acids. CDR1 and CDR2 from the germline V gene are DFQATT and SNEGSKA (reference sequence). J was trimmed by 8 bases and V by 6 bases; bases with no gene match: 8. The CDR3 loop reads CSAPTSTGTQYF. The CDR3 DNA reads as TGCAGTGCCCCGACTAGCACGGGTACGCAGTATTTT.

This clonotype turned up a few times. The V and J genes are TRBV24-1 and TRBJ1-2; D call uncertain. Trimming stripped 4 bases from V and 2 bases from J, with 7 bases between. Germline CDR1 and CDR2: KGHDR and SFDVKD. This CDR3 is built from 13 residues. The CDR3, as DNA: TGTGCCACCAGTGAAGGCCGAAACTATGGCTACACCTTC. Translation: CATSEGRNYGYTF.

A few counts support this clonotype. The V call is TRBV9, the J call TRBJ1-4; D may be TRBD1 (6 bases). Germline CDR1 is SGDLS and CDR2 is YYNGEE. The CDR3 extends over 14 amino acids. The V end was cut by 0 bases, the J end by 6 bases, with 9 bases between. The CDR3 DNA follows: TGTGCCAGCAGCGTAGGTGGGGGCGATGAAAAACTGTTTTTT. This translates into CASSVGGGDEKLFF.

This rearrangement joins TRBV29-1 to TRBJ2-7; 9 positions agree with TRBD2. The germline V gene encodes CDR1 SQVTM and CDR2 ANQGSEA. The CDR3 contains 14 residues. V lost 5 bases and J lost 5; bases outside the gene matches: 10. CDR3 sequence (DNA): TGCAGCGTTACCCTATGGACTAGCGCCAACGAGCAGTACTTC. It translates to CSVTLWTSANEQYF.

This rearrangement joins TRBV28 to TRBJ2-3; perhaps TRBD2 as D (6 bases). Trimming cost V 8 bases and J 1 base, with 19 bases left between them. Germline V lookup: CDR1 MDHEN, CDR2 SYDVKM. CDR3 length: 16 residues. Written as DNA, the CDR3 is TGTGCCAGCGGGACTTATCAGAGGGCTGGCACAGATACGCAGTATTTT. Amino acid sequence: CASGTYQRAGTDTQYF.

This clonotype has a count of ten or more. The chain has TRBV7-2 and TRBJ2-2, with 8 bases identical to TRBD1. The CDR3 is 16 amino acids. In germline, CDR1 is SGHTA, CDR2 FQGNSA. V trimming: 0 bases; J trimming: 2 bases; junction bases outside the gene matches: 2. DNA for the CDR3: TGTGCCAGCAGCTTAGCCGGGACAGGTAACACCGGGGAGCTGTTTTTT. It translates to CASSLAGTGNTGELFF.

This clonotype was detected only a few times. The chain uses TRBV30 and TRBJ2-7, with 9 bases matching TRBD1. The V and J ends lost 5 bases and 4 bases, in that order; junction bases with no gene match: 6. The CDR3 spans 13 residues. CDR1 is GTSNPN, CDR2 SVGIG, per germline (reference sequence). CDR3 loop: CAWAQGARYEQYF. The CDR3 DNA follows: TGTGCCTGGGCACAGGGGGCGCGTTACGAGCAGTACTTC.

This clonotype was observed a few times. The chain links TRBV5-1 to TRBJ2-5; 8 nucleotides agree with TRBD1. J was trimmed by 5 bases and V by 1 base; bases with no gene match: 10. The V gene's germline CDR1 is SGHRS and CDR2 YFSETQ. The CDR3 is made up of 16 amino acids. CDR3 loop: CASSLRGQGWWETQYF. The CDR3, as DNA: TGCGCCAGCAGCTTGAGAGGACAGGGATGGTGGGAGACCCAGTACTTC.